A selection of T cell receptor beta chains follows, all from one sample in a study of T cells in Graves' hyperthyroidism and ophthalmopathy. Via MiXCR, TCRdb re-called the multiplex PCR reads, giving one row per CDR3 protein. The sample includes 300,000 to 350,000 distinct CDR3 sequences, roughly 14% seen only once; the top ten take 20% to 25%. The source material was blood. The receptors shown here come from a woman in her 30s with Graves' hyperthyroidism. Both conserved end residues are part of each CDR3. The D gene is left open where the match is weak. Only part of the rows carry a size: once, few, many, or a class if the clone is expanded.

CASSFEFVSRSYEQYF TGTGCCAGCAGTTTTGAGTTTGTCAGCCGTTCCTACGAGCAGTACTTC many TRBJ2-7 TRBV28 .
CASSFGDRGQETQYF TGTGCCAGCAGTTTTGGGGACAGGGGACAAGAGACCCAGTACTTC . TRBJ2-5 TRBV27 TRBD1
CASRDGFNQPQHF TGTGCCAGTAGGGACGGTTTTAACCAGCCCCAGCATTTT few TRBJ1-5 TRBV19 .
CASSTGTGGETQYF TGTGCCAGCAGCACCGGGACAGGAGGAGAGACCCAGTACTTC . TRBJ2-5 TRBV9 TRBD1
CASSIRNSEQFF TGTGCCAGTAGTATTCGGAACAGTGAGCAGTTCTTC . TRBJ2-1 TRBV19 .
CASSPQDRDTQYF TGTGCCAGCAGTCCCCAAGATCGAGATACGCAGTATTTT many TRBJ2-3 TRBV28 .
CASRGGAEAFF TGTGCCAGCAGGGGAGGGGCTGAAGCTTTCTTT many TRBJ1-1 TRBV2 .
CASTFQGTQPQHF TGTGCCAGCACCTTCCAGGGGACTCAGCCCCAGCATTTT many TRBJ1-5 TRBV12-3/TRBV12-4 .
CASSADIAGNTIYF TGTGCCAGCAGCGCAGACATAGCTGGAAACACCATATATTTT many TRBJ1-3 TRBV7-2 .
CASSEKADDTGELFF TGTGCCAGCAGTGAAAAGGCAGACGACACCGGGGAGCTGTTTTTT many TRBJ2-2 TRBV25-1 .
CATSGWDNQPQHF TGTGCCACCAGTGGGTGGGATAATCAGCCCCAGCATTTT . TRBJ1-5 TRBV24-1 .
CASSLFPGLAGTRGAKNIQYF TGTGCCAGCAGTTTATTTCCAGGACTAGCGGGAACAAGGGGAGCCAAAAACATTCAGTACTTC many TRBJ2-4 TRBV28 TRBD2
CASSLQMRNEQFF TGTGCCAGTAGTCTTCAAATGCGTAATGAGCAGTTCTTC . TRBJ2-1 TRBV19 .
CASSVLLGETQYF TGTGCCAGCAGCGTCTTACTGGGAGAGACCCAGTACTTC . TRBJ2-5 TRBV7-6 .
CASSFGASNTGELFF TGTGCTAGCAGCTTTGGGGCCTCGAACACCGGGGAGCTGTTTTTT many TRBJ2-2 TRBV7-7 .
CASRRGSGGELFF TGTGCCAGCAGGCGCGGATCGGGCGGGGAGCTGTTTTTT . TRBJ2-2 TRBV6-1 .
CASTATEGSYEQYF TGTGCCAGCACCGCGACCGAAGGCTCCTACGAGCAGTACTTC many TRBJ2-7 TRBV12-3/TRBV12-4 .
CASTSGTTFYEQYF TGTGCCAGCACCTCCGGGACTACCTTCTACGAGCAGTACTTC many TRBJ2-7 TRBV28 TRBD2
CASSSDRESTDTQYF TGTGCCAGCAGTTCGGACAGAGAAAGCACAGATACGCAGTATTTT few TRBJ2-3 TRBV28 .
CAISEMQGSTGELFF TGTGCCATCAGTGAGATGCAGGGCAGCACCGGGGAGCTGTTTTTT few TRBJ2-2 TRBV10-3 .
CASSFWGQGIDEQFF TGTGCCAGCAGTTTTTGGGGACAGGGGATCGATGAGCAGTTCTTC many TRBJ2-1 TRBV28 TRBD1
CASSPGQDGNQPQHF TGTGCCAGCAGCCCTGGACAGGATGGCAATCAGCCCCAGCATTTT . TRBJ1-5 TRBV7-2 TRBD1
CASSSSGYSYNEQFF TGTGCCAGCAGCTCTAGCGGGTACTCCTACAATGAGCAGTTCTTC . TRBJ2-1 TRBV7-2 TRBD2
CAWKGGYSYNEQFF TGTGCCTGGAAGGGGGGATACTCCTACAATGAGCAGTTCTTC many TRBJ2-1 TRBV30 .
CASSRTTGQSTDTQYF TGTGCCAGCAGCCGGACAACGGGACAGTCCACAGATACGCAGTATTTT many TRBJ2-3 TRBV28 TRBD1
CSASEGVADSYEQYF TGCAGTGCTAGCGAGGGGGTAGCGGACTCCTACGAGCAGTACTTC many TRBJ2-7 TRBV20-1 .
CASSQVPAGGYNEQFF TGCGCCAGCAGCCAAGTCCCCGCGGGAGGGTACAATGAGCAGTTCTTC . TRBJ2-1 TRBV4-3 TRBD2
CASSLESGSGNTIYF TGTGCCAGCAGCTTAGAATCCGGTTCTGGAAACACCATATATTTT many TRBJ1-3 TRBV7-9 .
CASSRNQGPGNTIYF TGTGCCAGCAGCCGTAACCAGGGGCCTGGAAACACCATATATTTT few TRBJ1-3 TRBV7-9 .
CASYAVRGGKLFF TGTGCCAGCTATGCTGTCAGGGGGGGAAAACTGTTTTTT . TRBJ1-4 TRBV2 TRBD1
CSGWVYNEQFF TGCAGCGGGTGGGTCTACAATGAGCAGTTCTTC few TRBJ2-1 TRBV29-1 .
CASRTGTGDGYTF TGTGCCAGCAGAACCGGGACAGGGGACGGCTACACCTTC few TRBJ1-2 TRBV3-1 TRBD1
CATSLPRFGLVVSEQFF TGTGCCACCAGCCTACCCCGATTTGGGTTGGTAGTCAGTGAGCAGTTCTTC . TRBJ2-1 TRBV7-8 .
CASSLGGRSYNEQFF TGTGCCAGCAGTTTAGGGGGCCGGAGTTACAATGAGCAGTTCTTC many TRBJ2-1 TRBV28 .
CAGRTVQNTIYF TGTGCCGGTAGGACAGTGCAAAACACCATATATTTT many TRBJ1-3 TRBV7-3 .
CASSFGLSYEQYF TGTGCCAGCAGCTTTGGTCTCTCCTACGAGCAGTACTTC many TRBJ2-7 TRBV11-2 .
CASSKYGTGDGSTEAFF TGTGCCAGCAGCAAGTACGGGACAGGGGACGGGAGCACTGAAGCTTTCTTT many TRBJ1-1 TRBV12-3/TRBV12-4 TRBD1
CAWSLGDYGYTF TGTGCCTGGAGTCTAGGGGACTATGGCTACACCTTC many TRBJ1-2 TRBV30 .
CSANRLAGDQETQYF TGCAGTGCTAACCGACTAGCGGGAGATCAAGAGACCCAGTACTTC many TRBJ2-5 TRBV20-1 TRBD2
CASSLAPGQEHSPLHF TGTGCCAGCAGCTTAGCGCCGGGACAGGAACATTCACCCCTCCACTTT many TRBJ1-6 TRBV7-8 TRBD1
CASITGRGGPSYNEQFF TGTGCCAGCATAACAGGGAGGGGGGGTCCCTCCTACAATGAGCAGTTCTTC many TRBJ2-1 TRBV28 .
CASKTWTSGRAQTYNEQFF TGTGCCAGCAAGACTTGGACTAGCGGGAGGGCTCAAACCTACAATGAGCAGTTCTTC . TRBJ2-1 TRBV28 TRBD2
CASTPLPPVTSYEQYF TGCGCCAGCACACCTCTCCCGCCGGTGACTTCCTACGAGCAGTACTTC many TRBJ2-7 TRBV10-1 .
CASSGQVGQIKNIQYF TGTGCCAGCAGTGGACAAGTGGGGCAGATAAAAAACATTCAGTACTTC . TRBJ2-4 TRBV6-1 .
CSVRDGTANGYTF TGCAGTGTTCGTGATGGGACAGCTAATGGCTACACCTTC many TRBJ1-2 TRBV20-1 TRBD1
CASSVGPREETQYF TGTGCCAGCAGCGTAGGCCCCCGTGAAGAGACCCAGTACTTC . TRBJ2-5 TRBV9 .
CASGGGTSGNTIYF TGTGCCAGCGGGGGGGGGACCTCTGGAAACACCATATATTTT . TRBJ1-3 TRBV4-2 .